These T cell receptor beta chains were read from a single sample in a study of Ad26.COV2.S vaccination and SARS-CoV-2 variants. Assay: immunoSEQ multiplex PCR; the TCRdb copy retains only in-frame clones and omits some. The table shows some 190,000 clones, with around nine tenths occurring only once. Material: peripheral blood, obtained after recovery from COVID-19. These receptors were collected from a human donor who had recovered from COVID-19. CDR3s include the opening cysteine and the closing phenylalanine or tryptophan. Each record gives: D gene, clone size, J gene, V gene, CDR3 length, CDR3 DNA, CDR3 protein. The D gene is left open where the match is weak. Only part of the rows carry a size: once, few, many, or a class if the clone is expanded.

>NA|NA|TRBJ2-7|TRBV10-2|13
TGCGCCCTTAGGAGAGAAGGCACCTACGAGCAGTACTTC
CALRREGTYEQYF
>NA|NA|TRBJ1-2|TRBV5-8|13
TGTGCCAGCAGCTTGGGGTTTAACTATGGCTACACCTTC
CASSLGFNYGYTF
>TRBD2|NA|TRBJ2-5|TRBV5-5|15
TGTGCCAGCAGCACACTAGCGGGACCTCAAGAGACCCAGTACTTC
CASSTLAGPQETQYF
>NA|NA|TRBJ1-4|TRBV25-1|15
TGTGCCAGCAGTGAGCTACAGGGACTTAATGAAAAACTGTTTTTT
CASSELQGLNEKLFF
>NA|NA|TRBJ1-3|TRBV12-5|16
TGTGCTAGTGCCAATTCCCCGGGGCCGTTCGGAAACACCATATATTTT
CASANSPGPFGNTIYF
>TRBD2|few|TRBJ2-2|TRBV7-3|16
TGTGCCAGCAGCTCCCCCGCTAGCGGGAACACCGGGGAGCTGTTTTTT
CASSSPASGNTGELFF
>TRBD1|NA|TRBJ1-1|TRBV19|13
TGTGCCAGTAGTCTCGGACAGGGGTCTGAAGCTTTCTTT
CASSLGQGSEAFF
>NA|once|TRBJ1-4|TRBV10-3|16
TGTGCCATCAGTGAGGGACAGACCTCAACTAATGAAAAACTGTTTTTT
CAISEGQTSTNEKLFF
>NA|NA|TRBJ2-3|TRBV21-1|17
TGTGCCAGCAGGGTAAACGAAGCTAGCGGGAGCACAGATACGCAGTATTTT
CASRVNEASGSTDTQYF
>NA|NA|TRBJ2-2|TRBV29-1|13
TGCAGCGTATGGGTTTCGAACACCGGGGAGCTGTTTTTT
CSVWVSNTGELFF
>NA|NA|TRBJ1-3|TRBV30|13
TGTGCCTGGGACGGCAGAGCAGGGAACACCATATATTTT
CAWDGRAGNTIYF
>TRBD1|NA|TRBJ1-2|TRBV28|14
TGTGCCAGCAGTTCCGGACAGGCTATCCTTGGCTACACCTTC
CASSSGQAILGYTF
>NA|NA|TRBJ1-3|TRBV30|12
TGTGCCTGGAGTCCACGTTTGTACACCATATATTTT
CAWSPRLYTIYF
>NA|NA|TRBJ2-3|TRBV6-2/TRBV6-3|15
TGTGCCAGCAGTTACGACTTGGTGGTTATAGATACGCAGTATTTT
CASSYDLVVIDTQYF
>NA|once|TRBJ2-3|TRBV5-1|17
TGCGCCAGCAGCTTGGTCCAATTCGAGATCTCCACAGATACGCAGTATTTT
CASSLVQFEISTDTQYF
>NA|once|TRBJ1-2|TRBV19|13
TGTGCCAGTAGAACCTCGACACCCTATGGCTACACCTTC
CASRTSTPYGYTF
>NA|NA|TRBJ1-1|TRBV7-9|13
TGTGCCAGCAGCTTAGTCGGCAAGCCTGAAGCTTTCTTT
CASSLVGKPEAFF
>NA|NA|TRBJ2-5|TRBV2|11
TGTGCCAGCACCCTTAGGGGGACCCAGTACTTC
CASTLRGTQYF
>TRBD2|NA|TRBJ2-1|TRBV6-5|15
TGTGCCAGCAGTCCTAGCGGGGTGAACTACAATGAGCAGTTCTTC
CASSPSGVNYNEQFF
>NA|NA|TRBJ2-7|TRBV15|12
TGTGCCACCAGCAGAGATTGGGGCGAGCAGTACTTC
CATSRDWGEQYF
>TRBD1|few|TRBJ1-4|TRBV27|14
TGTGCCAGTTCCTGGGGAGGGGGCCAGGAAAAACTGTTTTTT
CASSWGGGQEKLFF
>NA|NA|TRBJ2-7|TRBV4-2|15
TGTGCCAGCAGCCAAGTCTCAACAGGAGAGTACGAGCAGTACTTC
CASSQVSTGEYEQYF
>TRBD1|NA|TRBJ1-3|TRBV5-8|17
TGTGCCAGCAGCTTGGGGACAGGTTTCACTCTTGGAAACACCATATATTTT
CASSLGTGFTLGNTIYF
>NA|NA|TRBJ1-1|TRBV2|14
TGTGCCAGCAGGAGACAGGAGGGCAACACTGAAGCTTTCTTT
CASRRQEGNTEAFF
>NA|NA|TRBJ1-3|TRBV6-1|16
TGTGCCAGCTGTGGAGGCCGTTGGGCGCAGGGAAACACCATATATTTT
CASCGGRWAQGNTIYF
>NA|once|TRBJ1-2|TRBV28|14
TGTGCCAGCAGTTTCCCTGATTTCCTCTATGGCTACACCTTC
CASSFPDFLYGYTF
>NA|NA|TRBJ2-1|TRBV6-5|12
TGTGCCAGCGGACACCTTCCGGGTGAGCAGTTCTTC
CASGHLPGEQFF
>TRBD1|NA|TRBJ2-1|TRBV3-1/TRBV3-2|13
TGTGCCAGCAGCCCCTCGACAGGGGATGAGCAGTTCTTC
CASSPSTGDEQFF
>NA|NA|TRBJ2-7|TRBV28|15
TGTGCCAGCCGCTGGGGAGGGGGCGCGTCCTACGAGCAGTACTTC
CASRWGGGASYEQYF
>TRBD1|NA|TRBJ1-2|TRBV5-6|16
TGTGCCAGCAGCTTGGAAGGGACAGGAGATAACTATGGCTACACCTTC
CASSLEGTGDNYGYTF
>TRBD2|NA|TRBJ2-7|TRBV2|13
TGTGCCAGCAGTGAGACAGGCGGGGGGGAGCAGTACTTC
CASSETGGGEQYF
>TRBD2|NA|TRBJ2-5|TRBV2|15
TGTGCCAGCAGTGGCCAGCGGGGGGTCCAAGAGACCCAGTACTTC
CASSGQRGVQETQYF
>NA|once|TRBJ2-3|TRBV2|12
TGTGCCAGCAGTGAAGGGACAGATACGCAGTATTTT
CASSEGTDTQYF
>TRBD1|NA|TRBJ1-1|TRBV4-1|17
TGCGCCAGCAGCCAAGCTGACAGGGGGCGTGAGGACACTGAAGCTTTCTTT
CASSQADRGREDTEAFF
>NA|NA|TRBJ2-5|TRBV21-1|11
TGTGCCAGCAGGCCTAGGGACACCCAGTACTTC
CASRPRDTQYF
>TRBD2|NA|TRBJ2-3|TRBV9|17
TGTGCCAGCAGCGACCTTGCGGGGGGCCCTAGCACAGATACGCAGTATTTT
CASSDLAGGPSTDTQYF
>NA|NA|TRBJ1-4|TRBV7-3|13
TGTGCCAGCAGCTTATCCATAAATGAAAAACTGTTTTTT
CASSLSINEKLFF
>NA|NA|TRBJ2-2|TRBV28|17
TGTGCCAGCAGTTTGTTTCTAGAATTGGGGTTCACCGGGGAGCTGTTTTTT
CASSLFLELGFTGELFF
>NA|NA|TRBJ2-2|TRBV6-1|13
TGTGCCAGCAGTGAAGTTGGGGCCCGGGAGCTGTTTTTT
CASSEVGARELFF
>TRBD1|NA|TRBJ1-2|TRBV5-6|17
TGTGCCAGCAGTCCATACAGGGGTTTTAGCGCAAACTATGGCTACACCTTC
CASSPYRGFSANYGYTF
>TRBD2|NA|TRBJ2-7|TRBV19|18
TGTGCCAGTAGTATCTGGAGTCCTCAGTCTAGCGGCTCCTACGAGCAGTACTTC
CASSIWSPQSSGSYEQYF
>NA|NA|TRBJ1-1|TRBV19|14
TGTGCCAGTAGTATAGGGGCAGGGGAGACTGAAGCTTTCTTT
CASSIGAGETEAFF
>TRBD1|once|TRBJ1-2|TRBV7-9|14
TGTGCCAGCAGCCCACAGGGGACAGCCTATGGCTACACCTTC
CASSPQGTAYGYTF
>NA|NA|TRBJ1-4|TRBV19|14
TGTGCCAGTAGTACAGATGCAACTAATGAAAAACTGTTTTTT
CASSTDATNEKLFF
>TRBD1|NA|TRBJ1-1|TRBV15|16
TGTGCCACCAGCAGAGAGCGGTCAGGGGGGAGCACTGAAGCTTTCTTT
CATSRERSGGSTEAFF
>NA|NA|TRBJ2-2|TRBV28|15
TGTGCCAGCAGTTTGGGGGGGCGCGACACCGGGGAGCTGTTTTTT
CASSLGGRDTGELFF
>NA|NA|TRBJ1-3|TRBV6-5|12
TGTGCCAGCAGTTACGGTGGAAACACCATATATTTT
CASSYGGNTIYF
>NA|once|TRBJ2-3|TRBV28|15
TGTGCCAGCAGTTTAGGGTCCCTCGGGACAGATACGCAGTATTTT
CASSLGSLGTDTQYF
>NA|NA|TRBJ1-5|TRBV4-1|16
TGCGCCAGCAGCCAAGCCTTGGACTCGGGCAATCAGCCCCAGCATTTT
CASSQALDSGNQPQHF
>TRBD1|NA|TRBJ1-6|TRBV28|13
TGTGCCAGCTTAACAGGGGGCGCTTCACCCCTCCACTTT
CASLTGGASPLHF
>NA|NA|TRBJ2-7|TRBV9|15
TGTGCCAGCAGCGTCAGGGGGCAGGGGAGGGACGAGCAGTACTTC
CASSVRGQGRDEQYF
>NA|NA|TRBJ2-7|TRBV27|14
TGTGCCAGCAGTACAGCTCGTGGCGTCGACGAGCAGTACTTC
CASSTARGVDEQYF
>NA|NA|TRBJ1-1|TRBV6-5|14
TGTGCCAGCAGCCCCCGGGGACATTCCGGAGAAGCTTTCTTT
CASSPRGHSGEAFF
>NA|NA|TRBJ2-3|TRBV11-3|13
TGTGCCAGCAGCTTAGAGGACGGGACGGCCACGTATTTT
CASSLEDGTATYF
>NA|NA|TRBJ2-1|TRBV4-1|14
TGCGCCAGCAGCCAAGCCCCAGGGGGGAGTGAGCAGTTCTTC
CASSQAPGGSEQFF